This T cell receptor beta chain was identified in a study of glioma-infiltrating T cells after dendritic cell vaccination. Study-level information: The vaccine used monocyte-derived dendritic cells pulsed overnight with autologous tumor lysate.

Method: immunoSEQ multiplex PCR; TCRdb's copy keeps in-frame clones and lacks some. The sample lists tens of thousands of clones; more than 70% were seen once. This sequence was found in a human donor with glioblastoma. The sample consisted of blood, taken before dendritic cell vaccination.

The CDR3: CASSLGGGKEIYGYTF. CDR3 in DNA: TGCGCCAGCAGCTTGGGGGGAGGGAAGGAAATCTATGGCTACACCTTC. V and J are TRBV5-1 and TRBJ1-2; D is unclear. Trimming left V 0 bases short and J 4 bases short, with 16 bases between. Germline V lookup: CDR1 SGHRS, CDR2 YFSETQ. The CDR3 loop spans 16 amino acids.